These T cell receptor beta chains were read from a single sample in a study of beta chain features in type 1 diabetes. The method was immunoSEQ multiplex PCR; TCRdb's version includes in-frame clones alone and lacks a portion of them. The table records 850,000 to 900,000 clones, roughly a sixth of them present only once. The sample consisted of naive CD4+ T cells from blood. These receptors were obtained from a woman aged 18-29 years in good health. Each CDR3 is given with its conserved first and last residue. The D gene is left open where the match is weak. Size values are once, few and many counts, or a class for expanded clones, and some rows have none.

d_call	cdr3_length	j_call	v_call	clone_size	cdr3_nt	cdr3_aa
NA	12	TRBJ2-5	TRBV6-1	NA	TGTGCCAGCAGTGATAGGCAAGAGACCCAGTACTTC	CASSDRQETQYF
TRBD1	13	TRBJ2-1	TRBV6-5	few	TGTGCCAGCAGCGGACAGGGTGTAGGTGAGCAGTTCTTC	CASSGQGVGEQFF
NA	14	TRBJ2-1	TRBV28	few	TGTGCCAGCAGTCCGACCCTGAAAGGGGATGAGCAGTTCTTC	CASSPTLKGDEQFF
NA	12	TRBJ2-5	TRBV7-9	few	TGTGCCAGCAGCTTAAATTCCGTCCCCCAGTACTTC	CASSLNSVPQYF
TRBD2	15	TRBJ2-3	TRBV9	NA	TGTGCCAGCACGGCGTCTAGCGGCAGCACAGATACGCAGTATTTT	CASTASSGSTDTQYF
NA	15	TRBJ2-6	TRBV5-1	NA	TGCGCCAGCAGCTTGGCAGGGGCTGGGGCCAACGTCCTGACTTTC	CASSLAGAGANVLTF
TRBD1	15	TRBJ2-1	TRBV6-1	NA	TGTGCCAGCAACCGGGACAGGGTGGTTCCGTTGGAGCAGTTCTTC	CASNRDRVVPLEQFF
NA	15	TRBJ2-7	TRBV7-2	NA	TGTGCCAGCAGCTTAGCAGGGGCGATCTCCTACGAGCAGTACTTC	CASSLAGAISYEQYF
TRBD1	14	TRBJ2-7	TRBV5-6	NA	TGTGCCAGCAGCTGGGACAGGACCTCCTACGAGCAGTACTTC	CASSWDRTSYEQYF
NA	12	TRBJ1-4	TRBV18	NA	TGTGCCAGCTCACGACAGAATGAAAAACTGTTTTTT	CASSRQNEKLFF
TRBD2	15	TRBJ2-1	TRBV2	few	TGTGCCAGCAGCTGGACTAGCCCCTCCTACAATGAGCAGTTCTTC	CASSWTSPSYNEQFF
TRBD2	15	TRBJ2-1	TRBV11-2	NA	TGTGCCAGCAGCTTACTGGGGAGGGTCTACAATGAGCAGTTCTTC	CASSLLGRVYNEQFF
NA	18	TRBJ2-5	TRBV7-8	NA	TGTGCCAGCAGCTACGACAGAACTGAAGCGGGCCAAGAAGAGACCCAGTACTTC	CASSYDRTEAGQEETQYF
TRBD1	12	TRBJ1-2	TRBV9	NA	TGTGCCAGCAGCGCAACAGGGGCTGGCTACACCTTC	CASSATGAGYTF
NA	14	TRBJ2-5	TRBV7-2	few	TGTGCCAGCAGCCCACCGGGCATGCAAGAGACCCAGTACTTC	CASSPPGMQETQYF
NA	15	TRBJ2-3	TRBV18	NA	TGTGCCAGCTCACCCCTCGGCGGGTTCACAGATACGCAGTATTTT	CASSPLGGFTDTQYF